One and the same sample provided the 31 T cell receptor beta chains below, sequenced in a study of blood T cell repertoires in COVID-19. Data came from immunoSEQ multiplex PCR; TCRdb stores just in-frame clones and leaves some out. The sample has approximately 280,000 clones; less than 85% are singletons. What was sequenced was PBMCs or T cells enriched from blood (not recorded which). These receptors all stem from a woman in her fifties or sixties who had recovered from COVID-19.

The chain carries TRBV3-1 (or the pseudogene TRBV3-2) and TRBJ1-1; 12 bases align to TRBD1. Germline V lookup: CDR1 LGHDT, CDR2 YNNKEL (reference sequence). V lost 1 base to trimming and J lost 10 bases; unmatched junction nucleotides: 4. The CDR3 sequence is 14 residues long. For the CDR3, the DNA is TGTGCCAGCAGCCAAGGTGGGACAGGGGGCAGAGCTTTCTTT. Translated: CASSQGGTGGRAFF.

The CDR3 region has the DNA TGTGCCAGCAGCCCGTCTGGACAGGGGAGCGAGCAGTACTTC. This sequence encodes CASSPSGQGSEQYF. The V and J genes are TRBV3-1 (or the pseudogene TRBV3-2) and TRBJ2-7; 9 nucleotides agree with TRBD1. V shed 4 bases and J 6 bases; nucleotides not matched to a gene: 7. Germline CDR1 reads LGHDT; CDR2 reads YNNKEL (reference sequence). The CDR3 runs to 14 residues.

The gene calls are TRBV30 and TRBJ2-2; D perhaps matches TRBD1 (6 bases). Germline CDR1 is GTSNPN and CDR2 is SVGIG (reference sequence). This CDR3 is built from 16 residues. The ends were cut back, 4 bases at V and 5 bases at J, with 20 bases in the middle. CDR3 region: CAWTEPGQARTGELFF. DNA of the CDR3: TGTGCCTGGACCGAACCGGGACAAGCGCGGACCGGGGAGCTGTTTTTT. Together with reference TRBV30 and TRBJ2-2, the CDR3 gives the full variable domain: SQTIHQWPATLVQPVGSPLSLECTVEGTSNPNLYWYRQAAGRGLQLLFYSVGIGQISSEVPQNLSASRPQDRQFILSSKKLLLSDSGFYLCAWTEPGQARTGELFFGEGSRLTVL.

The CDR3 region is CASSYYREYGEQFF. In DNA form, the CDR3 reads TGTGCCAGCAGTTATTACCGGGAGTATGGAGAGCAGTTCTTC. V and J are TRBV6-2 or TRBV6-3 and TRBJ2-1; perhaps TRBD2 as D (6 bases). Germline V CDR1 and CDR2: MNHEY, SVGEGT. The CDR3 consists of 14 residues. V lost 3 bases and J lost 10, with 16 bases in between.

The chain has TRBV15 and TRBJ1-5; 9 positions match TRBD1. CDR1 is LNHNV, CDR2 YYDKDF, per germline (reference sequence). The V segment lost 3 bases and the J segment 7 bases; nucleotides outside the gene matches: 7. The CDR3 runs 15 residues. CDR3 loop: CATSRWDRVAQPQHF. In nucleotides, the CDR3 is TGTGCCACCAGCAGGTGGGACAGGGTCGCCCAGCCCCAGCATTTT.

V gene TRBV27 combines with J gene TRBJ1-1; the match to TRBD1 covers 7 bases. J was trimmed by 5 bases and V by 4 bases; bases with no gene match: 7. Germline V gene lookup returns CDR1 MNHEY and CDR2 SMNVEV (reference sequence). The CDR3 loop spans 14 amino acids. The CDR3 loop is CASSWTGGRTEAFF. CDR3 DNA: TGTGCCAGCAGTTGGACAGGCGGAAGAACTGAAGCTTTCTTT.

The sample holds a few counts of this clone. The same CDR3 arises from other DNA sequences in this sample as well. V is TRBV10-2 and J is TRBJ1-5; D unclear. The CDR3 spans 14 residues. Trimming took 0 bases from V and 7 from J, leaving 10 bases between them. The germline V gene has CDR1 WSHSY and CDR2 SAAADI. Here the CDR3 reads CASSESGGRQPQHF. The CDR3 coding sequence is TGCGCCAGCAGTGAGTCAGGAGGGCGGCAGCCCCAGCATTTT.

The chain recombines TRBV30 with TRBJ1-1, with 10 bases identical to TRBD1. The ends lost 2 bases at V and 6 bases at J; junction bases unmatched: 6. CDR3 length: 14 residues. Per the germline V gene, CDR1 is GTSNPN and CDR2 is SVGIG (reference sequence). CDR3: CAWSIGTGASEAFF. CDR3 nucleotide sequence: TGTGCCTGGAGTATTGGGACAGGGGCATCTGAAGCTTTCTTT.

CDR3 in amino acids: CASSTIQRGGNQPQHF. Here the CDR3 DNA reads TGTGCCAGTAGCACCATCCAACGAGGAGGCAATCAGCCCCAGCATTTT. The chain couples TRBV19 to TRBJ1-5, with unresolved D. V gave up 6 bases and J gave up 2 bases, with 17 bases separating them. The length of the CDR3 is 16 residues. Per the germline V gene, CDR1 is LNHDA and CDR2 is SQIVND (reference sequence).

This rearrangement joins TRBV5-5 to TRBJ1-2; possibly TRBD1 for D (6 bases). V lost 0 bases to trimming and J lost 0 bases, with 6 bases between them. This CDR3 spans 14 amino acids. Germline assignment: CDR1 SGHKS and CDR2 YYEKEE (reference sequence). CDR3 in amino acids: CASSLGGPNYGYTF. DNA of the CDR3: TGTGCCAGCAGCTTGGGGGGGCCTAACTATGGCTACACCTTC.

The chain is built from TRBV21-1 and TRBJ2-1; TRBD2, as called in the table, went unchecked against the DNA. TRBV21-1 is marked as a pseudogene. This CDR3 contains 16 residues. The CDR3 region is CASSKDYWRLNNEQFF. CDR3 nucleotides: TGTGCCAGCAGCAAAGACTATTGGCGTTTGAACAATGAGCAGTTCTTC.

In DNA form, the CDR3 reads TGTGCCAGCAGCCCGTCCCGGGACAGGGTACAGTACTTC. Its translation is CASSPSRDRVQYF. The rearrangement uses TRBV3-1 (or the pseudogene TRBV3-2) and TRBJ2-7; 9 bases agree with TRBD1. The germline gives CDR1 LGHDT, CDR2 YNNKEL (reference sequence). There are 13 residues in the CDR3. V shed 4 bases and J 10 bases; nucleotides not matched to a gene: 8.

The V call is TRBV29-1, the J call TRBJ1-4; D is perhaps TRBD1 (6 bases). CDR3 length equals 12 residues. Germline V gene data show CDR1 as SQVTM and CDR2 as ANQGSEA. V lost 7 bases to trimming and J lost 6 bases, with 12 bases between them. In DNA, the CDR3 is TGCAGCGCGGGGACACGATATGAAAAACTGTTTTTT. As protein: CSAGTRYEKLFF.

Here the CDR3 DNA reads TGTGCCAGCAGCTTAGGGGACAGGGACTCCGAGCAGTACTTC. Protein product: CASSLGDRDSEQYF. This chain uses TRBV7-6 with TRBJ2-7; TRBD1 matches at 9 bases. The trim removed 1 base at V and 6 bases at J, leaving 4 bases unmatched. This CDR3 comprises 14 residues. From germline, CDR1 is SGHVS and CDR2 FNYEAQ.

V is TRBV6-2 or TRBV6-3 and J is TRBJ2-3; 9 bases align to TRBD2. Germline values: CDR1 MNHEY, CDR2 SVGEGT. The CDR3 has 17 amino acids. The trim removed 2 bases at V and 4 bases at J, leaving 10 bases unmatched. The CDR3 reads CASSYGTSRGVADTQYF. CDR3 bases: TGTGCCAGCAGTTACGGGACTAGCCGGGGTGTGGCAGATACGCAGTATTTT.

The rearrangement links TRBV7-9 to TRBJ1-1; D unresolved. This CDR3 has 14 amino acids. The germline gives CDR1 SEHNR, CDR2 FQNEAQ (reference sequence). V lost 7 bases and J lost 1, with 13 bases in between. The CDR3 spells CASTLGSGNTEAFF. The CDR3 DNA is TGTGCCAGCACCCTCGGGTCCGGGAACACTGAAGCTTTCTTT.

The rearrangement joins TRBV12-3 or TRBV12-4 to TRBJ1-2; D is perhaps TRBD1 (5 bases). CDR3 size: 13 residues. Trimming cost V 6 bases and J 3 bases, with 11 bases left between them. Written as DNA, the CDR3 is TGTGCCAGCAGCAGGCAGGGCTACTATGGCTACACCTTC. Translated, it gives CASSRQGYYGYTF.

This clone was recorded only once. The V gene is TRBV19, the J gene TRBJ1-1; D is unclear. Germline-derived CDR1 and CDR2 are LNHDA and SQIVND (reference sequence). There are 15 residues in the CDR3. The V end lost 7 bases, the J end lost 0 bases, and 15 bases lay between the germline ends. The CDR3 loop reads CASNAVYLMNTEAFF. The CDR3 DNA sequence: TGTGCCAGTAACGCGGTTTATTTGATGAACACTGAAGCTTTCTTT. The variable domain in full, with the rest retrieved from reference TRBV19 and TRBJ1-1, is DGGITQSPKYLFRKEGQNVTLSCEQNLNHDAMYWYRQDPGQGLRLIYYSQIVNDFQKGDIAEGYSVSREKKESFPLTVTSAQKNPTAFYLCASNAVYLMNTEAFFGQGTRLTVV.

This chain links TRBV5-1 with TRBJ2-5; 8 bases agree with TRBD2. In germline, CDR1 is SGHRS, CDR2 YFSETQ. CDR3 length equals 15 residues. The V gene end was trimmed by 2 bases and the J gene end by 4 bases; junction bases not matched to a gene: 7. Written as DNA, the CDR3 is TGCGCCAGCAGCTTAGAGGCGGGGGGTGGAGAGACCCAGTACTTC. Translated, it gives CASSLEAGGGETQYF.

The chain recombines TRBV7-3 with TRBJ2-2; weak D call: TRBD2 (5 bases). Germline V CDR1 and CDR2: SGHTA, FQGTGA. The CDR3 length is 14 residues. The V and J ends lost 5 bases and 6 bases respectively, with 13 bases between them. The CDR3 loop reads CASSPAVGAGELFF. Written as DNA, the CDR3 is TGTGCCAGCAGCCCGGCCGTGGGAGCCGGGGAGCTGTTTTTT.

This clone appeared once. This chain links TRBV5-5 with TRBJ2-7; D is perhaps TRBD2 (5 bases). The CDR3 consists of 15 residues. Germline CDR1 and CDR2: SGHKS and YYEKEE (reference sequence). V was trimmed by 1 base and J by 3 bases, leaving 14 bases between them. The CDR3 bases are TGTGCCAGCAGCTTGATTGAGGACTTAAACTACGAGCAGTACTTC. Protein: CASSLIEDLNYEQYF.

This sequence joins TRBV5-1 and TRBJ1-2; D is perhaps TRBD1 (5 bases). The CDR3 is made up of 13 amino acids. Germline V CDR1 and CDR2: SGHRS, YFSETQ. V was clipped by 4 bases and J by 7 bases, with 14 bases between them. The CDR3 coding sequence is TGCGCCAGCAGCCTAGGTGCAGGGCCTGGCTACACCTTC. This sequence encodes CASSLGAGPGYTF. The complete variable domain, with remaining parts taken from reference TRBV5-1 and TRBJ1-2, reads KAGVTQTPRYLIKTRGQQVTLSCSPISGHRSVSWYQQTPGQGLQFLFEYFSETQRNKGNFPGRFSGRQFSNSRSEMNVSTLELGDSALYLCASSLGAGPGYTFGSGTRLTVV.

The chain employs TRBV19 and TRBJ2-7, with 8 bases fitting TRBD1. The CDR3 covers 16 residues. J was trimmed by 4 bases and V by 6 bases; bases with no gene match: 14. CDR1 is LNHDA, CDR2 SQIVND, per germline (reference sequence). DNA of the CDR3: TGTGCCAGTAGAGGGAGTGGCAGGGGGCACTTTTACGAGCAGTACTTC. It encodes CASRGSGRGHFYEQYF.

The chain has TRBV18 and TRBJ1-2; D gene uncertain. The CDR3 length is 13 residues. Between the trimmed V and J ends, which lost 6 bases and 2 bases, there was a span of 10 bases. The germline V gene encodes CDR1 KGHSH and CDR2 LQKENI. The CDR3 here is CASSLGENYGYTF. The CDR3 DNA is TGTGCCAGCTCCCTCGGGGAGAACTATGGCTACACCTTC.

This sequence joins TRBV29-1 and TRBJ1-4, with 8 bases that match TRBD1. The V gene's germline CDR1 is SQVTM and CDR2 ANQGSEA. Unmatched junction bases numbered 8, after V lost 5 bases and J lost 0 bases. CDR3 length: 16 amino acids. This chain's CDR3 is CSVQARGRATNEKLFF. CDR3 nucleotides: TGCAGCGTTCAAGCCAGGGGGCGAGCAACTAATGAAAAACTGTTTTTT.

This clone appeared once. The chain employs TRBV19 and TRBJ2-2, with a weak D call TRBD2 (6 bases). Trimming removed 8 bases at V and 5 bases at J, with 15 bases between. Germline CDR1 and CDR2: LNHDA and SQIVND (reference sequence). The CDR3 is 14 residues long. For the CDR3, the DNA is TGTGCCAGTTCAGGCGCGGGGCAGACCGGGGAGCTGTTTTTT. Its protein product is CASSGAGQTGELFF.

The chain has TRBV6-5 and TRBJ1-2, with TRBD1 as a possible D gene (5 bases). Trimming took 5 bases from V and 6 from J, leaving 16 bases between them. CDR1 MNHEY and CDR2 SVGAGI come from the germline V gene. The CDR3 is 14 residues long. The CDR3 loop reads CASSTVPSGNGYTF. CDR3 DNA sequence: TGTGCCAGCAGTACCGTGCCCTCAGGGAATGGCTACACCTTC.

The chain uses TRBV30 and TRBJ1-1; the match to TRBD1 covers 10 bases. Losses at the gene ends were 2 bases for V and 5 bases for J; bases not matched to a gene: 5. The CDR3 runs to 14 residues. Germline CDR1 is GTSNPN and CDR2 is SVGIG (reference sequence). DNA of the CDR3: TGTGCCTGGAGTATGACAGGGGGCGATACTGAAGCTTTCTTT. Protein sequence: CAWSMTGGDTEAFF. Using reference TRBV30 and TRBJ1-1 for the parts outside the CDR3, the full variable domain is SQTIHQWPATLVQPVGSPLSLECTVEGTSNPNLYWYRQAAGRGLQLLFYSVGIGQISSEVPQNLSASRPQDRQFILSSKKLLLSDSGFYLCAWSMTGGDTEAFFGQGTRLTVV.

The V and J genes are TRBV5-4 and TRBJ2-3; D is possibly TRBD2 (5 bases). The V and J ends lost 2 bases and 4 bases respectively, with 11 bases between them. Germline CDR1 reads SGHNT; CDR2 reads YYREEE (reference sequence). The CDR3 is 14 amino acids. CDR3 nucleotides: TGTGCCAGCAGCTTAGGCGGGTTCGCAGATACGCAGTATTTT. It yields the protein CASSLGGFADTQYF.

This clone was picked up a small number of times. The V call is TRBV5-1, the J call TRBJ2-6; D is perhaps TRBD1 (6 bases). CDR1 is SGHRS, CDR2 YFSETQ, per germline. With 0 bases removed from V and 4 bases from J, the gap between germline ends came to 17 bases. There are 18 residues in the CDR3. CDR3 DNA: TGCGCCAGCAGCTTGGATTGGGGGCGTACTTCAGGGGCCAACGTCCTGACTTTC. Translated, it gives CASSLDWGRTSGANVLTF.

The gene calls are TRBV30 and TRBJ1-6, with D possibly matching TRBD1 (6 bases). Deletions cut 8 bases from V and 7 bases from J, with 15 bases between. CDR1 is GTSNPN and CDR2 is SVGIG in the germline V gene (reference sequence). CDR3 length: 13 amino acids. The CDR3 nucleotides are TGTGCCAGCCACAGGGTCGGCAATTCACCCCTCCACTTT. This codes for CASHRVGNSPLHF.